The 11 T cell receptor beta chains presented below share a single source sample, sequenced in a study of somatic mutations in cytotoxic T cells in rheumatoid arthritis. Profiling relied on immunoSEQ multiplex PCR, and the TCRdb table lists in-frame clones only, not all of them. The sample carries tens of thousands of clones, under 85% recorded once. What was sequenced was CD8+ T cells sorted from blood. All receptors derive from a man aged 35 to 55 in good health.

The gene calls are TRBV30 and TRBJ2-7; possible D gene TRBD1, 6 bases. V lost 0 bases and J lost 9, with 21 bases in between. The V gene's germline CDR1 is GTSNPN and CDR2 SVGIG (reference sequence). The CDR3 runs to 15 residues. CDR3 sequence reads: CAWSVRGATGWGQYF. The CDR3 nucleotides read TGTGCCTGGAGTGTAAGAGGCGCCACAGGGTGGGGGCAGTACTTC.

This sequence joins TRBV29-1 and TRBJ2-2, with a tentative D call TRBD2 (5 bases). The ends were cut back, 7 bases at V and 6 bases at J, with 18 bases in the middle. Germline CDR1 is SQVTM and CDR2 is ANQGSEA. The CDR3 has 14 amino acids. The CDR3: CSGLAASPAGELFF. The CDR3 region has the DNA TGCAGCGGCCTTGCGGCTAGCCCGGCCGGGGAGCTGTTTTTT.

The CDR3 DNA follows: TGTGCCAGCAGCTCGAGGGGCGGCGAGCAGTACTTC. It codes for CASSSRGGEQYF. This chain joins TRBV27 and TRBJ2-7; D possibly uses TRBD1 or TRBD2 (5 bases each). This CDR3 is 12 amino acids long. Between the trimmed V and J ends, which lost 6 bases and 6 bases, there was a span of 12 bases. Looked up from germline, CDR1 is MNHEY and CDR2 is SMNVEV (reference sequence).

A single count supports this clone. This chain connects TRBV5-1 to TRBJ2-5; the D gene is possibly TRBD1 (5 bases). There are 14 residues in the CDR3. The V gene lost 0 bases and the J gene lost 1 base, with 7 bases spanning the gap. Germline V gene lookup returns CDR1 SGHRS and CDR2 YFSETQ. As DNA, the CDR3 is TGCGCCAGCAGCTTGGCCAGGGCCCAAGAGACCCAGTACTTC. As protein: CASSLARAQETQYF.

The genes are TRBV7-9 and TRBJ2-7; D unclear. The CDR3 is 14 amino acids. V was cut by 6 bases and J by 0 bases, with 12 bases left in between. Per the germline V gene, CDR1 is SEHNR and CDR2 is FQNEAQ (reference sequence). The CDR3 is CASSPPSSSYEQYF. CDR3 coding DNA: TGTGCCAGCAGTCCACCCTCGAGCTCCTACGAGCAGTACTTC.

The CDR3 nucleotides read TGCAGCGTTGTTGAACAGTGGGATGGCTACACCTTC. This translates into CSVVEQWDGYTF. This sequence joins TRBV29-1 and TRBJ1-2; the D is unclear. This CDR3 has 12 residues. Germline V CDR1 and CDR2: SQVTM, ANQGSEA. Trimming took 4 bases from V and 6 from J, leaving 12 bases between them.

This sequence joins TRBV7-8 and TRBJ2-1; D not certain. CDR1 is SGHVS and CDR2 is FQNEAQ in the germline V gene. CDR3 length: 14 residues. Between the trimmed V and J ends, which lost 5 bases and 0 bases, there was a span of 8 bases. Here the CDR3 reads CASSPYSSYNEQFF. The CDR3 nucleotides read TGTGCCAGCAGCCCATACAGCTCCTACAATGAGCAGTTCTTC.

The V gene is TRBV9, the J gene TRBJ2-3; D not certain. The germline V and J ends were trimmed by 4 bases and 0 bases, with 12 bases remaining between them. Germline-derived CDR1 and CDR2 are SGDLS and YYNGEE. CDR3 length: 15 amino acids. CDR3 sequence (DNA): TGTGCCAGCAGCCCCTACAAGACTAGCACAGATACGCAGTATTTT. Translation gives CASSPYKTSTDTQYF.

A single count supports this clone. The V and J genes are TRBV6-6 and TRBJ1-1; D may be TRBD1 (5 bases). The CDR3 is 13 amino acids. Trimming took off 6 bases at V and 1 base at J, with 9 bases between the two ends. CDR1 is MNHNY, CDR2 SVGAGI, per germline (reference sequence). CDR3 loop: CASRDNWNTEAFF. Written as DNA, the CDR3 is TGTGCCAGCAGGGACAATTGGAACACTGAAGCTTTCTTT.

This chain connects TRBV29-1 to TRBJ1-1, with D tentatively TRBD1 (6 bases). The V and J ends lost 3 bases and 4 bases respectively, with 12 bases between them. Germline assignment: CDR1 SQVTM and CDR2 ANQGSEA. CDR3 length equals 13 residues. DNA for the CDR3: TGCAGCGTTGATTACGGGGGCGGCACTGAAGCTTTCTTT. Its protein product is CSVDYGGGTEAFF.

This clone was detected once. The chain is built from TRBV10-2 and TRBJ1-4, with 7 bases aligning to TRBD1. The CDR3 runs to 15 residues. After removal of 7 bases from V and 7 bases from J, the junction contained 12 bases not matched to a gene. Germline V CDR1 and CDR2: WSHSY, SAAADI. DNA for the CDR3: TGCGCCAGCATGGAAGGGGGCTTCGGTGGTGAAAAACTGTTTTTT. Translating it yields CASMEGGFGGEKLFF.